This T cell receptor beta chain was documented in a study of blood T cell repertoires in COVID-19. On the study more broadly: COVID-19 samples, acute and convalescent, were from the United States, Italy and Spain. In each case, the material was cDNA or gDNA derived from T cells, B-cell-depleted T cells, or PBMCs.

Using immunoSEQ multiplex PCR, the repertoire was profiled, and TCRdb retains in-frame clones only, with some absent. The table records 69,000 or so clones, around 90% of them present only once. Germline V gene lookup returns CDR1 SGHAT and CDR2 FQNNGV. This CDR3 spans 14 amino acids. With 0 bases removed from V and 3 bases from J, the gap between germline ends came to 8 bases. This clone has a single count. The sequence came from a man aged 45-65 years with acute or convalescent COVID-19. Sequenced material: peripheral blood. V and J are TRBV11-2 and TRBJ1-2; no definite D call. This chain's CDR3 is CASSLDPGYYGYTF. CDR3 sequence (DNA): TGTGCCAGCAGCTTAGATCCGGGGTACTATGGCTACACCTTC.